The 22 T cell receptor beta chains in this list originate from one sample, sequenced in a study of OX40 agonist ivuxolimab in advanced cancers. Assay used: immunoSEQ multiplex PCR; TCRdb lists only in-frame clones, some missing. This repertoire shows roughly 26,000 clones, over 85% found once; its top ten account for roughly a fifth. Sequences were derived from CD4+ or CD8+ T cells sorted from blood, sampled in a trial of the OX40 agonist ivuxolimab. The receptors come from an adult with an advanced solid tumor such as melanoma, head and neck, liver or kidney cancer.

This clone appeared once. At one end, the junction sequence differs from germline, possibly due to a read error. This sequence joins TRBV5-4 and TRBJ1-1; D remains ambiguous. CDR3 length: 13 residues. CDR1 is SGHNT, CDR2 YYREEE, per germline (reference sequence). This CDR3 is CASSSAGYTEAFF. The CDR3, as DNA: TGCGCCAGCAGCTCGGCAGGTTACACTGAAGCTTTCTTT.

V gene TRBV19 combines with J gene TRBJ1-5; no reliable D call. This CDR3 is 16 amino acids long. Germline V lookup: CDR1 LNHDA, CDR2 SQIVND (reference sequence). V lost 7 bases and J lost 4, with 20 bases in between. CDR3 sequence reads: CASTKEAAHPNQPQHF. The CDR3 DNA reads TGTGCCAGTACAAAAGAGGCGGCGCACCCTAATCAGCCCCAGCATTTT.

This chain joins TRBV12-5 and TRBJ2-3; no firm D call. The V end was cut by 4 bases, the J end by 0 bases, with 17 bases between. CDR1 is LGHNT, CDR2 FRNRAP, per germline. CDR3 size: 17 residues. The CDR3, as DNA: TGTGCTAGTGGTTCAACCCTCACGGAGCTGAGCACAGATACGCAGTATTTT. This codes for CASGSTLTELSTDTQYF.

The genes are TRBV5-1 and TRBJ2-7, with 7 bases lining up with TRBD2. V shed 3 bases and J 3 bases; nucleotides not matched to a gene: 6. The CDR3 covers 14 residues. Germline CDR1 reads SGHRS; CDR2 reads YFSETQ. The CDR3 DNA is TGCGCCAGCAGCTGGGCGGGAGAAGGCTACGAGCAGTACTTC. Its translation: CASSWAGEGYEQYF.

V usage is TRBV7-3 and J usage is TRBJ2-7; D not resolved. The CDR3 sequence is 13 residues long. Trimming shortened V by 1 base and J by 7 bases, and 11 bases separated the two germline ends. Germline CDR1 and CDR2: SGHTA and FQGTGA. The CDR3 DNA reads TGTGCCAGCAGCTTAAATTCCGGTTGGGAGCAGTACTTC. This encodes CASSLNSGWEQYF.

This chain joins TRBV4-2 and TRBJ2-6; maybe TRBD2 (5 bases). This CDR3 has 14 residues. The V gene lost 4 bases and the J gene lost 3 bases, with 7 bases spanning the gap. The germline V gene encodes CDR1 LGHNA and CDR2 YNFKEQ. The CDR3: CASSPAGGANVLTF. Written as DNA, the CDR3 is TGTGCCAGCAGCCCCGCGGGTGGGGCCAACGTCCTGACTTTC.

The rearrangement joins TRBV11-2 to TRBJ2-1; D may be TRBD1 (5 bases). The CDR3 is 13 amino acids. Germline assignment: CDR1 SGHAT and CDR2 FQNNGV. Trimming took 5 bases from V and 3 from J, leaving 8 bases between them. CDR3: CASSQDSYNEQFF. In nucleotides, the CDR3 is TGTGCCAGCAGCCAAGACAGCTACAATGAGCAGTTCTTC.

The chain uses TRBV5-4 and TRBJ1-6; D unclear. Deletions cut 4 bases from V and 0 bases from J, with 5 bases between. Germline V gene lookup returns CDR1 SGHNT and CDR2 YYREEE (reference sequence). CDR3 length: 14 amino acids. The CDR3 region is CASSPSSYNSPLHF. The DNA of the CDR3 is TGTGCCAGCAGCCCTAGCTCCTATAATTCACCCCTCCACTTT. The full variable domain, with the rest looked up from reference TRBV5-4 and TRBJ1-6, is ETGVTQSPTHLIKTRGQQVTLRCSSQSGHNTVSWYQQALGQGPQFIFQYYREEENGRGNFPPRFSGLQFPNYSSELNVNALELDDSALYLCASSPSSYNSPLHFGNGTRLTVT.

The chain employs TRBV29-1 and TRBJ1-1; D is undetermined. The ends were cut back, 6 bases at V and 2 bases at J, with 7 bases in the middle. Germline V CDR1 and CDR2: SQVTM, ANQGSEA. The CDR3 spans 11 residues. Here the CDR3 DNA reads TGCAGCGTCCGGGGAAACACTGAAGCTTTCTTT. Its protein is CSVRGNTEAFF.

This clone was counted a few times. The chain carries TRBV6-1 and TRBJ2-7; no clear D gene. The CDR3 consists of 13 residues. V shed 4 bases and J shed 3 bases, with 10 bases lying between them. Germline V gene sequence: CDR1 MNHNS, CDR2 SASEGT. CDR3 nucleotides: TGTGCCAGCAGTGGCAGGAAAGTCTACGAGCAGTACTTC. This translates into CASSGRKVYEQYF.

This rearrangement joins TRBV9 to TRBJ2-5, with 8 bases aligning to TRBD1. Trimming at V came to 0 bases and at J to 5 bases, leaving 6 bases not matched to a gene. The CDR3 has 15 residues. Germline V CDR1 and CDR2: SGDLS, YYNGEE. The CDR3 sequence: CASSVAGTGGETQYF. CDR3 nucleotide sequence: TGTGCCAGCAGCGTAGCGGGTACAGGGGGGGAGACCCAGTACTTC.

The chain combines TRBV5-1 with TRBJ2-7; no firm D call. Germline V gene sequence: CDR1 SGHRS, CDR2 YFSETQ. The CDR3 loop spans 14 amino acids. Trimming removed 0 bases at V and 0 bases at J, with 7 bases between. CDR3 DNA sequence: TGCGCCAGCAGCTTGGCCGGCAGCTCCTACGAGCAGTACTTC. This sequence encodes CASSLAGSSYEQYF.

The chain couples TRBV6-1 to TRBJ2-7, with a possible D match to TRBD2 (6 bases). Between the trimmed V and J ends, which lost 8 bases and 3 bases, there was a span of 11 bases. CDR1 and CDR2 (germline): MNHNS, SASEGT. The CDR3 spans 12 residues. The CDR3 sequence: CASEGTVYEQYF. The DNA of the CDR3 is TGTGCCAGCGAGGGGACTGTCTACGAGCAGTACTTC.

The chain uses TRBV4-1 and TRBJ2-7, with 10 positions matching TRBD1. Germline CDR1 MGHRA, CDR2 YSYEKL. J gave up 1 base and V 3 bases, and 3 bases lay outside the gene matches. This CDR3 spans 15 amino acids. The CDR3 coding sequence is TGCGCCAGCAGCCACTTGGGACAGGGGTCCTACGAGCAGTACTTC. It is translated as CASSHLGQGSYEQYF.

J is TRBJ2-5 and V is TRBV28; 8 positions agree with TRBD2. V shed 6 bases, J shed 4 bases, and the junction held 13 bases outside the gene matches. Germline CDR1 and CDR2: MDHEN and SYDVKM. CDR3 size: 16 residues. The CDR3 DNA follows: TGTGCCAGCAGCCCATGGGGGGGGAGCGGGAGAGAGACCCAGTACTTC. Encoded protein: CASSPWGGSGRETQYF.

The chain joins TRBV27 to TRBJ1-1; D is unresolved. The CDR3 totals 11 residues. CDR1 is MNHEY, CDR2 SMNVEV, per germline (reference sequence). V shed 2 bases and J shed 8 bases, with 6 bases lying between them. The chain's CDR3 is CASSLGREAFF. CDR3 in DNA: TGTGCCAGCAGTTTAGGCAGAGAAGCTTTCTTT.

This chain uses TRBV7-4 with TRBJ2-1; 10 bases align to TRBD1. V dropped 1 base and J dropped 9; count of bases not matched to a gene: 15. CDR1 SGHVT and CDR2 SQSDAQ come from the germline V gene. CDR3 size: 18 residues. The CDR3 bases are TGTGCCAGCAGCTTAGGGGCGCGGAGGACAGGGGGGACTGGTGAGCAGTTCTTC. Its protein is CASSLGARRTGGTGEQFF.

In this sample, this clone turned up a few times. This rearrangement joins TRBV7-9 to TRBJ1-2; a possible D gene is TRBD1 (5 bases). Per the germline V gene, CDR1 is SEHNR and CDR2 is FQNEAQ (reference sequence). This CDR3 region has 13 residues. V was clipped by 1 base and J by 8 bases, with 11 bases between them. CDR3 sequence reads: CASSLVRGGGYTF. CDR3 in DNA: TGTGCCAGCAGCTTAGTAAGGGGAGGGGGCTACACCTTC.

V and J are TRBV7-2 and TRBJ1-5; TRBD1 aligns across 10 bases. CDR1 SGHTA and CDR2 FQGNSA come from the germline V gene. The CDR3 is 16 amino acids. V was pared by 5 bases and J by 4 bases, with 8 bases of the junction left unmatched. The CDR3 reads CASSAPRDRGNQPQHF. CDR3 coding DNA: TGTGCCAGCAGCGCGCCCCGGGACAGGGGAAATCAGCCCCAGCATTTT.

The genes are TRBV7-2 and TRBJ2-3; the D is unclear. The length of the CDR3 is 12 residues. Germline-derived CDR1 and CDR2 are SGHTA and FQGNSA. Trimming removed 1 base at V and 6 bases at J, with 5 bases between. The CDR3: CASSLVWDTQYF. The CDR3 region has the DNA TGTGCCAGCAGCTTAGTATGGGATACGCAGTATTTT.

Note on this clone: One end of the junction fails to match germline, which may point to a read error. This chain connects TRBV7-9 to TRBJ2-1; D might be TRBD2 (6 bases). CDR3 size: 16 residues. Germline-derived CDR1 and CDR2 are SEHNR and FQNEAQ (reference sequence). The CDR3: CANSRSLGGSYNEQFF. Written as DNA, the CDR3 is TGTGCCAACAGCCGCAGTTTGGGGGGCTCCTACAATGAGCAGTTCTTC.

The chain couples TRBV7-2 to TRBJ2-7; D ambiguous. Germline assignment: CDR1 SGHTA and CDR2 FQGNSA. With 5 bases removed from V and 6 bases from J, the gap between germline ends came to 17 bases. The CDR3 covers 14 residues. The CDR3 reads CASSVDYPPVEQYF. For the CDR3, the DNA is TGTGCCAGCAGCGTCGATTATCCCCCCGTCGAGCAGTACTTC.